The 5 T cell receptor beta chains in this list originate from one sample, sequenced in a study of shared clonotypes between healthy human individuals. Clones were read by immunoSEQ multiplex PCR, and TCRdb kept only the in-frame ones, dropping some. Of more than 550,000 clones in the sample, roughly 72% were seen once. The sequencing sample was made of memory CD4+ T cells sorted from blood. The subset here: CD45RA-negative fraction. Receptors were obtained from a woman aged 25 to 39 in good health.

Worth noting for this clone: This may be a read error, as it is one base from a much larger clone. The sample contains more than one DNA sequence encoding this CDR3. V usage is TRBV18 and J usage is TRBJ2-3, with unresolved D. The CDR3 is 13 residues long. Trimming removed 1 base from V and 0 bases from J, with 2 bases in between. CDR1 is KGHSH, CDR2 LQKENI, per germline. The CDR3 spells CASSPQSTDTQYF. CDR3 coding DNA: TGTGCCAGCTCACCACAGAGCACAGATACGCAGTATTTT.

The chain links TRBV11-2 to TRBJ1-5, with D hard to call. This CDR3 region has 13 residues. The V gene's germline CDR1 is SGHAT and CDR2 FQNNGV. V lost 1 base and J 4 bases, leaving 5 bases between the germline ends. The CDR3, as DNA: TGTGCCAGCAGCTTAGGTCCGAATCAGCCCCAGCATTTT. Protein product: CASSLGPNQPQHF. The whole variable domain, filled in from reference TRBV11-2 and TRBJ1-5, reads EAGVAQSPRYKIIEKRQSVAFWCNPISGHATLYWYQQILGQGPKLLIQFQNNGVVDDSQLPKDRFSAERLKGVDSTLKIQPAKLEDSAVYLCASSLGPNQPQHFGDGTRLSIL.

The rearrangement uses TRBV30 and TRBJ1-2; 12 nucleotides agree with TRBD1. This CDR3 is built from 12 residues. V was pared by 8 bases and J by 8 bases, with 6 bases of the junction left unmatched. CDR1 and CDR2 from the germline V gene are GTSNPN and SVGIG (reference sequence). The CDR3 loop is CAGGTGGAGYTF. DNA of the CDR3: TGTGCCGGAGGGACAGGGGGCGCGGGCTACACCTTC.

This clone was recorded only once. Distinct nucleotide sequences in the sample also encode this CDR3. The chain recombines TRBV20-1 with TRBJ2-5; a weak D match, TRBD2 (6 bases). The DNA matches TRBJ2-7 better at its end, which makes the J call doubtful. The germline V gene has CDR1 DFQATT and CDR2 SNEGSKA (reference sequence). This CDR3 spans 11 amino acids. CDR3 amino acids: CSAGLVYEQYF. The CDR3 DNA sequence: TGCAGTGCGGGACTCGTCTACGAGCAGTACTTC.

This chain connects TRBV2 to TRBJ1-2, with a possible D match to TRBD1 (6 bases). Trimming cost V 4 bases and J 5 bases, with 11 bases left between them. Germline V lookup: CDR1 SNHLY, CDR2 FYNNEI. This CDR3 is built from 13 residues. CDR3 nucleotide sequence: TGTGCCAGCAGTGTGCAGGGGCGTTATGGCTACACCTTC. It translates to CASSVQGRYGYTF.